Following are 27 T cell receptor beta chains from one sample sequenced in a study of identical twins. TCRdb redid the calling of the 5' RACE reads with MiXCR, one entry per CDR3 protein. This sample has 700,000 or so distinct CDR3 sequences; about 20% occur once, and the top ten carry 4% to 4.5%. The sample also formed part of further work on T cells expressing NK-cell markers.

Sequences were obtained from PBMCs. The receptors here all came from a woman between 18 and 29 years old in good health.

This clonotype was detected many times. The J gene is TRBJ2-1, the V gene TRBV20-1; D is undetermined. V was clipped by 3 bases and J by 0 bases, with 12 bases between them. Germline V gene lookup returns CDR1 DFQATT and CDR2 SNEGSKA (reference sequence). CDR3 length equals 15 residues. The CDR3 spells CSARKLSSSYNEQFF. The DNA for the CDR3 is TGCAGTGCTAGGAAGCTGAGTAGCTCCTACAATGAGCAGTTCTTC.

A few counts support this clonotype. The V and J genes are TRBV20-1 and TRBJ2-3; no reliable D call. The CDR3 covers 11 residues. V was shortened by 6 bases and J by 5 bases, with 9 bases between the two germline ends. CDR1 DFQATT and CDR2 SNEGSKA come from the germline V gene (reference sequence). For the CDR3, the DNA is TGCAGTGCCAAGTTTGTAGATACGCAGTATTTT. Translating it yields CSAKFVDTQYF.

The chain joins TRBV27 to TRBJ2-1; D is undetermined. Germline V gives CDR1 MNHEY, CDR2 SMNVEV (reference sequence). V lost 6 bases and J 6 bases, leaving 6 bases between the germline ends. This CDR3 is built from 11 residues. The CDR3 loop is CASRILNEQFF. The CDR3 DNA follows: TGTGCCAGCAGGATACTCAATGAGCAGTTCTTC.

This clonotype was counted once. The V gene is TRBV11-2, the J gene TRBJ1-1; D unclear. CDR1 SGHAT and CDR2 FQNNGV come from the germline V gene. V lost 5 bases, J lost 0 bases, and 16 bases lay in between. The CDR3 contains 16 residues. CDR3 protein: CASSKDGGYMNTEAFF. The DNA for the CDR3 is TGTGCCAGCAGCAAGGACGGTGGATATATGAACACTGAAGCTTTCTTT.

In this sample, this clonotype turned up a few times. The chain is built from TRBV6-5 and TRBJ1-1, with a tentative D call TRBD1 (5 bases). The CDR3 covers 15 residues. Between the trimmed V and J ends, which lost 0 bases and 4 bases, there was a span of 12 bases. From germline, CDR1 is MNHEY and CDR2 SVGAGI. The CDR3 here is CASSYSGRASTEAFF. CDR3 in DNA: TGTGCCAGCAGTTACTCGGGCAGGGCCAGCACTGAAGCTTTCTTT.

Remarks on this clonotype: An end of the junction does not agree with germline; a read error may underlie this. J is TRBJ2-3 and V is TRBV11-2; 7 nucleotides line up with TRBD2. In germline, CDR1 is SGHAT, CDR2 FQNNGV. The CDR3 totals 15 residues. The chain's CDR3 is CASGLVASGADTQYF. CDR3 coding DNA: TGTGCCAGCGGCTTAGTGGCTAGCGGAGCAGATACGCAGTATTTT. The complete variable domain, with remaining parts taken from reference TRBV11-2 and TRBJ2-3, reads EAGVAQSPRYKIIEKRQSVAFWCNPISGHATLYWYQQILGQGPKLLIQFQNNGVVDDSQLPKDRFSAERLKGVDSTLKIQPAKLEDSAVYLCASGLVASGADTQYFGPGTRLTVL.

J is TRBJ2-7 and V is TRBV30; D is uncertain. V lost 2 bases, J lost 2 bases, and 16 bases lay in between. The CDR3 totals 15 residues. Germline V CDR1 and CDR2: GTSNPN, SVGIG (reference sequence). In DNA, the CDR3 is TGTGCCTGGAGTCCCGTTGGAGCGAGAGCCTACGAGCAGTACTTC. Its translation is CAWSPVGARAYEQYF.

This clonotype has only a few counts. J is TRBJ2-1 and V is TRBV5-1, with a possible D match to TRBD2 (5 bases). CDR3 size: 17 residues. The germline V and J ends were trimmed by 2 bases and 6 bases, with 21 bases remaining between them. The germline V gene encodes CDR1 SGHRS and CDR2 YFSETQ. CDR3 nucleotide sequence: TGCGCCAGCAGCTTTACCCAAGGGCGGGCCGGCTCCAATGAGCAGTTCTTC. Protein product: CASSFTQGRAGSNEQFF.

The CDR3 here is CATREARSGETQYF. CDR3 in DNA: TGTGCCACCCGGGAGGCCAGATCGGGAGAGACCCAGTACTTC. The chain couples TRBV18 to TRBJ2-5, with TRBD2 identical over 7 bases. Per germline, CDR1 KGHSH and CDR2 LQKENI. The CDR3 covers 14 residues. The junction had 12 bases not matched to a gene; V was cut back by 10 bases and J by 4 bases. The whole variable domain, filled in from reference TRBV18 and TRBJ2-5, reads NAGVMQNPRHLVRRRGQEARLRCSPMKGHSHVYWYRQLPEEGLKFMVYLQKENIIDESGMPKERFSAEFPKEGPSILRIQQVVRGDSAAYFCATREARSGETQYFGPGTRLLVL.

This chain links TRBV7-9 with TRBJ2-7, with TRBD2 identical over 10 bases. Trimming at V came to 5 bases and at J to 6 bases, leaving 16 bases not matched to a gene. The germline CDR1 and CDR2 sequences are SEHNR and FQNEAQ (reference sequence). The length of the CDR3 is 17 residues. The CDR3 region is CASSPVGSGGNYGEQYF. The DNA for the CDR3 is TGTGCCAGCAGCCCCGTAGGTAGCGGGGGGAACTATGGCGAGCAGTACTTC.

This clonotype has just a few counts. The chain recombines TRBV6-1 with TRBJ2-3; 8 bases agree with TRBD2. V was pared by 11 bases and J by 5 bases, with 6 bases of the junction left unmatched. The germline V gene encodes CDR1 MNHNS and CDR2 SASEGT. CDR3 length: 12 residues. The CDR3 is CACSGAGDTQYF. DNA of the CDR3: TGTGCCTGTAGCGGGGCGGGAGATACGCAGTATTTT.

The rearrangement uses TRBV20-1 and TRBJ1-1, with TRBD1 matching over 7 bases. CDR3 length equals 12 residues. V was clipped by 4 bases and J by 8 bases; unmatched bases: 7. Germline-derived CDR1 and CDR2 are DFQATT and SNEGSKA (reference sequence). CDR3 DNA: TGCAGTGCTACACCCGGGACAGCGGAAGCTTTCTTT. Its protein is CSATPGTAEAFF.

This chain connects TRBV20-1 to TRBJ2-5; 14 nucleotides line up with TRBD2. This CDR3 has 17 amino acids. The J segment lost 2 bases and the V segment lost 2 bases, leaving 7 bases of the junction unmatched. Germline CDR1 DFQATT, CDR2 SNEGSKA (reference sequence). CDR3 coding DNA: TGCAGTGCTAGATCAGGACTAGCGGGGGGAGGGCAAGAGACCCAGTACTTC. Protein: CSARSGLAGGGQETQYF.

V is TRBV6-1 and J is TRBJ2-1; 10 bases map to TRBD2. Per the germline V gene, CDR1 is MNHNS and CDR2 is SASEGT. V lost 7 bases to trimming and J lost 7 bases; unmatched junction nucleotides: 7. The length of the CDR3 is 14 residues. The CDR3 reads CASKIVAGGNEQFF. The CDR3 nucleotides read TGTGCCAGCAAGATTGTAGCGGGGGGAAATGAGCAGTTCTTC.

This clonotype was detected a few times. The V gene is TRBV2, the J gene TRBJ2-4; 7 nucleotides line up with TRBD1. Germline V gene sequence: CDR1 SNHLY, CDR2 FYNNEI. This CDR3 is built from 13 residues. Trimming cost V 3 bases and J 8 bases; bases outside gene matches: 4. The CDR3 coding sequence is TGTGCCAGCAGTGATACAGGGGTGGACATTCAGTACTTC. The encoded protein is CASSDTGVDIQYF.

The rearrangement joins TRBV12-3 or TRBV12-4 to TRBJ1-2; D ambiguous. Between the trimmed V and J ends, which lost 6 bases and 1 base, there was a span of 9 bases. The CDR3 loop spans 13 amino acids. Here the CDR3 DNA reads TGTGCCAGCAGCGACATTCTTAACTATGGCTACACCTTC. Translating gives CASSDILNYGYTF.

This clonotype was seen at least ten times. The rearrangement joins TRBV20-1 to TRBJ2-5, with D hard to call. V was shortened by 6 bases and J by 2 bases, with 10 bases between the two germline ends. Germline CDR1 reads DFQATT; CDR2 reads SNEGSKA (reference sequence). The CDR3 is 12 residues long. As DNA, the CDR3 is TGCAGTGCCAGGCTCGGTCAAGAGACCCAGTACTTC. Translated: CSARLGQETQYF.

V and J are TRBV24-1 and TRBJ2-3, with D perhaps matching TRBD1 (5 bases). Germline assignment: CDR1 KGHDR and CDR2 SFDVKD. The CDR3 spans 13 residues. Trimming took off 4 bases at V and 10 bases at J, with 14 bases between the two ends. The CDR3 spells CATSDTSEGAQYF. CDR3 DNA: TGTGCCACCAGTGACACTTCGGAAGGGGCGCAGTATTTT.

The chain couples TRBV24-1 to TRBJ2-3, with a tentative D call TRBD2 (6 bases). Between the trimmed V and J ends, which lost 4 bases and 3 bases, there was a span of 22 bases. Germline CDR1 and CDR2: KGHDR and SFDVKD. CDR3 length: 18 residues. In DNA form, the CDR3 reads TGTGCCACCAGTGACCCCTTGGGGGGTGCGTTCGAGACAGATACGCAGTATTTT. The encoded protein is CATSDPLGGAFETDTQYF.

In this sample, this clonotype turned up a few times. This chain connects TRBV5-1 to TRBJ2-5, with D maybe TRBD2 (5 bases). CDR1 is SGHRS, CDR2 YFSETQ, per germline. Trimming stripped 4 bases from V and 4 bases from J, with 20 bases between. The CDR3 loop spans 16 amino acids. For the CDR3, the DNA is TGCGCCAGCAGCAGGTCTGGGAGAAGGCCCACAGAGACCCAGTACTTC. It translates to CASSRSGRRPTETQYF.

This clonotype came up many times. J is TRBJ2-1 and V is TRBV20-1; D gene unclear. The CDR3 runs to 12 residues. In germline, CDR1 is DFQATT, CDR2 SNEGSKA (reference sequence). The V and J ends lost 2 bases and 9 bases respectively, with 11 bases between them. In nucleotides, the CDR3 is TGCAGTGCTAGACAGCCTGACCGTGAGCAGTTCTTC. This gives the protein CSARQPDREQFF.

V gene TRBV10-3 combines with J gene TRBJ2-1; TRBD2 aligns across 9 bases. Losses at the gene ends were 5 bases for V and 4 bases for J; bases not matched to a gene: 6. Germline assignment: CDR1 ENHRY and CDR2 SYGVKD. This CDR3 region has 15 residues. The CDR3 DNA is TGTGCCATCAGTTTGACTAGCGGAGCATACAATGAGCAGTTCTTC. Protein: CAISLTSGAYNEQFF.

This clonotype occurred once. The chain carries TRBV12-3 or TRBV12-4 and TRBJ2-2; D gene unclear. The V end was cut by 7 bases, the J end by 0 bases, with 18 bases between. CDR3 length: 17 amino acids. The CDR3 loop reads CASTFESWVANTGELFF. The CDR3 coding sequence is TGTGCCAGCACCTTCGAGTCCTGGGTGGCGAACACCGGGGAGCTGTTTTTT.

The rearrangement joins TRBV7-2 to TRBJ2-7; TRBD2 matches at 7 bases. CDR3 length equals 15 residues. CDR1 is SGHTA, CDR2 FQGNSA, per germline. Trimming removed 2 bases from V and 1 base from J; junction bases left unmatched: 5. In DNA, the CDR3 is TGTGCCAGCAGCTTAAGGACTAGTAGTTCCTACGAGCAGTACTTC. It translates to CASSLRTSSSYEQYF.

V is TRBV7-6 and J is TRBJ2-3; D may be TRBD2 (6 bases). The CDR3 is 16 residues long. V was clipped by 3 bases and J by 1 base, with 14 bases between them. Germline V gives CDR1 SGHVS, CDR2 FNYEAQ. CDR3: CASSFLSSSGTDTQYF. The CDR3 DNA reads TGTGCCAGCAGCTTCCTGTCGTCTAGCGGCACAGATACGCAGTATTTT.

This clonotype was found many times. The chain links TRBV7-2 to TRBJ2-7; no firm D call. Germline V CDR1 and CDR2: SGHTA, FQGNSA. The CDR3 consists of 14 residues. The V gene lost 0 bases and the J gene lost 4 bases, with 10 bases spanning the gap. CDR3 nucleotides: TGTGCCAGCAGCTTAGCACCCGTGGTGTACGAGCAGTACTTC. Its translation is CASSLAPVVYEQYF.

This clonotype was seen a handful of times. The chain employs TRBV6-7 and TRBJ2-3, with 10 positions matching TRBD2. TRBV6-7 is an ORF for which the function is uncertain. The trim removed 2 bases at V and 4 bases at J, leaving 9 bases unmatched. The CDR3 runs to 17 residues. The CDR3 nucleotides read TGTGCCAGCAGTTACCCGGGGAGCGGGAGGGTCCCAGATACGCAGTATTTT. Translation: CASSYPGSGRVPDTQYF.